This is a list of T cell receptor beta chains from one sample in a study of long-term antiretroviral therapy in people with HIV. Sequencing was performed with immunoSEQ multiplex PCR; in TCRdb, only in-frame clones are kept and a portion is missing. The sample records about 20,000 clones, 80% to 85% being singletons. This specimen consisted of unsorted PBMCs, obtained 1.2 years after starting antiretroviral therapy. Receptors were obtained from a woman in her thirties or forties with HIV. Both conserved end residues are part of each CDR3. Fields, in order: J gene, V gene, clone size, D gene, CDR3 protein, CDR3 DNA. D genes are given only for firm matches. Expanded clones are given a class, and other clones once, few, many or no size at all.

j_gene: TRBJ2-7
v_gene: TRBV28
abundance: once
d_gene: -
CDR3aa: CASSSDSPSYEQYF
CDR3nt: TGTGCCAGCAGTTCAGACAGTCCCTCCTACGAGCAGTACTTC

j_gene: TRBJ2-2
v_gene: TRBV5-1
abundance: -
d_gene: -
CDR3aa: CASSWSANTGELFF
CDR3nt: TGCGCCAGCAGCTGGTCGGCGAACACCGGGGAGCTGTTTTTT

j_gene: TRBJ2-6
v_gene: TRBV7-2
abundance: -
d_gene: TRBD1
CDR3aa: CASTSGTGVSGANVLTF
CDR3nt: TGTGCCAGCACCTCGGGGACAGGAGTCTCTGGGGCCAACGTCCTGACTTTC

j_gene: TRBJ1-3
v_gene: TRBV19
abundance: once
d_gene: -
CDR3aa: CATRQVLSGNTIYF
CDR3nt: TGTGCCACAAGACAGGTCCTCTCTGGAAACACCATATATTTT

j_gene: TRBJ2-2
v_gene: TRBV7-9
abundance: -
d_gene: TRBD2
CDR3aa: CASSFMTTSGSAGELFF
CDR3nt: TGTGCCAGCAGCTTTATGACAACTAGCGGGAGCGCCGGGGAGCTGTTTTTT

j_gene: TRBJ1-1
v_gene: TRBV6-5
abundance: once
d_gene: -
CDR3aa: CASSYTGNTEAFF
CDR3nt: TGTGCCAGCAGTTACACGGGGAACACTGAAGCTTTCTTT

j_gene: TRBJ2-3
v_gene: TRBV19
abundance: once
d_gene: TRBD2
CDR3aa: CASSDSGSITDTQYF
CDR3nt: TGTGCCAGTAGCGATAGCGGGAGTATTACAGATACGCAGTATTTT

j_gene: TRBJ1-4
v_gene: TRBV6-5
abundance: -
d_gene: -
CDR3aa: CASSYTGPKINEKLFF
CDR3nt: TGTGCCAGCAGTTATACAGGACCGAAAATTAATGAAAAACTGTTTTTT

j_gene: TRBJ2-1
v_gene: TRBV14
abundance: once
d_gene: TRBD2
CDR3aa: CASSQEGWTSGRFEQFF
CDR3nt: TGTGCCAGCAGCCAAGAGGGGTGGACTAGCGGGAGGTTTGAGCAGTTCTTC

j_gene: TRBJ2-2
v_gene: TRBV11-2
abundance: -
d_gene: -
CDR3aa: CASSDWSSGGGGELFF
CDR3nt: TGTGCCAGCAGCGATTGGAGTAGCGGAGGAGGCGGGGAGCTGTTTTTT

j_gene: TRBJ2-3
v_gene: TRBV7-2
abundance: -
d_gene: TRBD2
CDR3aa: CASSDSGSGADTQYF
CDR3nt: TGTGCCAGCAGCGATAGCGGGAGCGGTGCAGATACGCAGTATTTT

j_gene: TRBJ1-2
v_gene: TRBV4-1
abundance: -
d_gene: TRBD1
CDR3aa: CASSQEGPIGTETNSNYGYTF
CDR3nt: TGCGCCAGCAGCCAAGAGGGGCCAATTGGGACAGAAACTAACTCTAACTATGGCTACACCTTC

j_gene: TRBJ2-1
v_gene: TRBV1
abundance: -
d_gene: -
CDR3aa: CTSSREGLPNEQFF
CDR3nt: TGCACCAGCAGTCGGGAAGGACTACCCAATGAGCAGTTCTTC

j_gene: TRBJ2-2
v_gene: TRBV9
abundance: -
d_gene: -
CDR3aa: CASSVGQPITGELFF
CDR3nt: TGTGCCAGCAGCGTTGGACAGCCCATCACCGGGGAGCTGTTTTTT

j_gene: TRBJ2-7
v_gene: TRBV19
abundance: -
d_gene: TRBD1
CDR3aa: CASTPGTGAYEQYF
CDR3nt: TGTGCCAGTACCCCCGGGACAGGGGCCTACGAGCAGTACTTC

j_gene: TRBJ1-5
v_gene: TRBV19
abundance: -
d_gene: -
CDR3aa: CASRSGRNQPQHF
CDR3nt: TGTGCCAGTAGGAGCGGCAGGAATCAGCCCCAGCATTTT

j_gene: TRBJ2-5
v_gene: TRBV4-1
abundance: -
d_gene: -
CDR3aa: CASSQSPSGNAGTQYF
CDR3nt: TGCGCCAGCAGCCAATCCCCTTCCGGTAACGCAGGGACCCAGTACTTC

j_gene: TRBJ1-4
v_gene: TRBV6-5
abundance: -
d_gene: -
CDR3aa: CASSYLGGAREKLFF
CDR3nt: TGTGCCAGCAGTTACTTAGGGGGGGCGAGGGAAAAACTGTTTTTT

j_gene: TRBJ2-3
v_gene: TRBV7-6
abundance: -
d_gene: TRBD1
CDR3aa: CASSRTGGSTDTQYF
CDR3nt: TGTGCCAGCAGCAGAACAGGGGGTAGCACAGATACGCAGTATTTT

j_gene: TRBJ1-5
v_gene: TRBV6-1
abundance: -
d_gene: -
CDR3aa: CASSVTLDSSYSNQPQHF
CDR3nt: TGTGCCAGCAGTGTGACTTTGGACAGTTCTTATAGCAATCAGCCCCAGCATTTT

j_gene: TRBJ2-7
v_gene: TRBV9
abundance: once
d_gene: TRBD2
CDR3aa: CASSVGLAGPTYEQYF
CDR3nt: TGTGCCAGCAGCGTAGGGCTAGCGGGACCAACCTACGAGCAGTACTTC

j_gene: TRBJ2-7
v_gene: TRBV27
abundance: few
d_gene: TRBD1
CDR3aa: CASSRTGSYEQYF
CDR3nt: TGTGCCAGCAGTAGGACAGGGTCCTACGAGCAGTACTTC

j_gene: TRBJ1-3
v_gene: TRBV5-1
abundance: once
d_gene: -
CDR3aa: CASSLDSAGNTIYF
CDR3nt: TGCGCCAGCAGCTTGGACAGCGCAGGAAACACCATATATTTT

j_gene: TRBJ2-3
v_gene: TRBV7-5
abundance: -
d_gene: -
CDR3aa: CVRRRSSTDTQYF
CDR3nt: TGTGTCAGAAGGAGGTCGAGTACAGATACGCAGTATTTT

j_gene: TRBJ1-2
v_gene: TRBV4-3
abundance: -
d_gene: TRBD1
CDR3aa: CASSQDLGTGAYGYTF
CDR3nt: TGCGCCAGCAGCCAAGATCTCGGAACAGGGGCCTATGGCTACACCTTC

j_gene: TRBJ1-1
v_gene: TRBV20-1
abundance: once
d_gene: -
CDR3aa: CSARDRGWAFF
CDR3nt: TGCAGTGCTAGAGATCGTGGCTGGGCTTTCTTT

j_gene: TRBJ1-4
v_gene: TRBV10-2
abundance: -
d_gene: -
CDR3aa: CASRTGSANEKLFF
CDR3nt: TGCGCCAGCAGAACAGGGTCGGCTAATGAAAAACTGTTTTTT

j_gene: TRBJ2-7
v_gene: TRBV6-5
abundance: once
d_gene: -
CDR3aa: CASSPQGWAYEQYF
CDR3nt: TGTGCCAGCAGTCCACAGGGTTGGGCCTACGAGCAGTACTTC

j_gene: TRBJ1-5
v_gene: TRBV10-3
abundance: -
d_gene: -
CDR3aa: CAISARGTLDNQPQHF
CDR3nt: TGTGCCATCAGTGCCCGCGGGACACTTGACAATCAGCCCCAGCATTTT

j_gene: TRBJ1-2
v_gene: TRBV6-6
abundance: -
d_gene: TRBD1
CDR3aa: CASRSYTGGGYGYTF
CDR3nt: TGTGCCAGCAGGTCGTACACAGGGGGCGGCTATGGCTACACCTTC

j_gene: TRBJ1-4
v_gene: TRBV18
abundance: -
d_gene: -
CDR3aa: CASSPASNGGGKLFF
CDR3nt: TGTGCCAGCTCACCCGCATCGAACGGTGGCGGAAAACTGTTTTTT

j_gene: TRBJ2-7
v_gene: TRBV5-8
abundance: -
d_gene: -
CDR3aa: CASSPRWGTHEQYF
CDR3nt: TGTGCCAGCAGCCCCAGGTGGGGGACACACGAGCAGTACTTC

j_gene: TRBJ2-7
v_gene: TRBV5-1
abundance: -
d_gene: -
CDR3aa: CASSSGGGYEQYF
CDR3nt: TGCGCCAGCAGCTCCGGAGGGGGCTACGAGCAGTACTTC

j_gene: TRBJ2-7
v_gene: TRBV7-9
abundance: -
d_gene: -
CDR3aa: CASSTWTAYEQYF
CDR3nt: TGTGCCAGCAGCACGTGGACAGCCTACGAGCAGTACTTC

j_gene: TRBJ1-2
v_gene: TRBV5-5
abundance: few
d_gene: TRBD1
CDR3aa: CASSSPGTGDYGYTF
CDR3nt: TGTGCCAGCAGCTCCCCGGGGACAGGGGATTATGGCTACACCTTC

j_gene: TRBJ2-5
v_gene: TRBV27
abundance: -
d_gene: TRBD1
CDR3aa: CASTTGDRGETQYF
CDR3nt: TGTGCCAGCACCACAGGTGACAGGGGGGAGACCCAGTACTTC

j_gene: TRBJ1-3
v_gene: TRBV29-1
abundance: once
d_gene: -
CDR3aa: CSYASGNTIYF
CDR3nt: TGCAGCTATGCTTCTGGAAACACCATATATTTT

j_gene: TRBJ2-7
v_gene: TRBV9
abundance: -
d_gene: -
CDR3aa: CASSVGSAYEQYF
CDR3nt: TGTGCCAGCAGCGTCGGGTCTGCCTACGAGCAGTACTTC

j_gene: TRBJ2-7
v_gene: TRBV15
abundance: -
d_gene: -
CDR3aa: CATSPALDGSYEQYF
CDR3nt: TGTGCCACCAGCCCTGCCCTGGACGGGTCCTACGAGCAGTACTTC

j_gene: TRBJ2-2
v_gene: TRBV18
abundance: -
d_gene: -
CDR3aa: CASSPPGWTGELFF
CDR3nt: TGTGCCAGCTCACCACCGGGATGGACCGGGGAGCTGTTTTTT

j_gene: TRBJ2-7
v_gene: TRBV10-3
abundance: -
d_gene: -
CDR3aa: CAISLTGSYEQYF
CDR3nt: TGTGCCATCAGTCTGACAGGTAGCTACGAGCAGTACTTC